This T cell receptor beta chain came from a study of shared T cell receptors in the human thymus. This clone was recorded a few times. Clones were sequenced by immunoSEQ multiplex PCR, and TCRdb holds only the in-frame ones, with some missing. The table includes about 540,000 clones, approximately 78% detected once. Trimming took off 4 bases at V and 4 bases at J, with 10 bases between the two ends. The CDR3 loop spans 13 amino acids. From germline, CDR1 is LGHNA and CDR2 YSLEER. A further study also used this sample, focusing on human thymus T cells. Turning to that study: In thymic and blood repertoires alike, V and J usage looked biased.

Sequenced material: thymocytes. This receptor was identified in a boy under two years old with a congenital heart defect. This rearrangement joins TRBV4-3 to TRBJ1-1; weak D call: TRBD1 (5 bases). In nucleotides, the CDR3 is TGCGCCAGCAGCCTGGGGCTGGGCACTGAAGCTTTCTTT. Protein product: CASSLGLGTEAFF.